This T cell receptor (beta chain) was identified in a study of T cells in Graves' hyperthyroidism and ophthalmopathy. The junction had 9 bases not matched to a gene; V was cut back by 2 bases and J by 8 bases. There are 15 residues in the CDR3. Germline V gene data show CDR1 as MDHEN and CDR2 as SYDVKM. This clonotype appeared many times. From RNA transcripts, TCR beta CDR3 regions were amplified. The study used the HTBI primer set for a first-round RT-PCR of the TCR CDR3. TCRdb reprocessed the multiplex PCR reads via MiXCR and lists one record per CDR3 protein. The table lists 600,000 to 650,000 distinct CDR3 sequences, 15% to 20% of them singletons, with around 3.9% in the top ten.

The sequence came from a young woman with Graves' hyperthyroidism. Sequencing was done on a sample of blood. The J gene is TRBJ2-1, the V gene TRBV28; 7 nucleotides align to TRBD2. The CDR3 DNA sequence: TGTGCCAGCAGTTTAACTGGACTAGAGGTTGATGAGCAGTTCTTC. Protein sequence: CASSLTGLEVDEQFF.